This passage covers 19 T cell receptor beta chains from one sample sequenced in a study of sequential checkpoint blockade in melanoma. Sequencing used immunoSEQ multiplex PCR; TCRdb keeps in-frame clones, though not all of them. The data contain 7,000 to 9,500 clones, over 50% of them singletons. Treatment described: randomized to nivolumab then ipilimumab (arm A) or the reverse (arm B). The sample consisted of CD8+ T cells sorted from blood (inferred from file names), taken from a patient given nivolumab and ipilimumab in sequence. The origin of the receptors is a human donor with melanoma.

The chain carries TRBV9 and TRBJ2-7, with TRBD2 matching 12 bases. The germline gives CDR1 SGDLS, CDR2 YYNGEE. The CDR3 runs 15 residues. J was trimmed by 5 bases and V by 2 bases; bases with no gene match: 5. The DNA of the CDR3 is TGTGCCAGCAGCGTGGGGACTAGCGGGTTCGACGAGCAGTACTTC. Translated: CASSVGTSGFDEQYF.

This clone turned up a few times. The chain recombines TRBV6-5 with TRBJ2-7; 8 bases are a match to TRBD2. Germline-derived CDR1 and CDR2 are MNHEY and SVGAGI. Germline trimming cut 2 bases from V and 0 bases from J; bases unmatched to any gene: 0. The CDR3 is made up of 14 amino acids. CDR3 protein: CASSYGTSSYEQYF. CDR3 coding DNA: TGTGCCAGCAGTTACGGGACTAGCTCCTACGAGCAGTACTTC.

This CDR3 reads CASSSLGRVVDNYGYTF. CDR3 DNA: TGTGCCAGCAGTTCTCTGGGCAGGGTCGTGGATAACTATGGCTACACCTTC. The J gene is TRBJ1-2, the V gene TRBV2, with a weak D call TRBD1 (5 bases). CDR1 is SNHLY and CDR2 is FYNNEI in the germline V gene. The length of the CDR3 is 17 residues. V was pared by 5 bases and J by 1 base, with 20 bases between.

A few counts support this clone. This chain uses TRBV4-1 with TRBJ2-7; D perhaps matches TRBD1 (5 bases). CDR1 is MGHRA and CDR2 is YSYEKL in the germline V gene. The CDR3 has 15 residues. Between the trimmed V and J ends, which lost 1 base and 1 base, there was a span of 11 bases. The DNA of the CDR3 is TGCGCCAGCAGCCAAGCAGACAGCCCATCCTACGAGCAGTACTTC. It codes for CASSQADSPSYEQYF.

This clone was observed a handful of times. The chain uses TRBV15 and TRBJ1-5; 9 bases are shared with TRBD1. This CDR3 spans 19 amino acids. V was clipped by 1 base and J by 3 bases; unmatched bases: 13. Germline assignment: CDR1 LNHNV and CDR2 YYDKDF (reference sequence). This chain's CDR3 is CATSRGWGWRTGDNQPQHF. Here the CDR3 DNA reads TGTGCCACCAGCAGAGGGTGGGGATGGAGGACAGGGGACAATCAGCCCCAGCATTTT.

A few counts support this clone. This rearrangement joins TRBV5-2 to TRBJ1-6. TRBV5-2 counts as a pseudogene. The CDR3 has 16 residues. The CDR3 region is CASSLTHRDPPTPLHF. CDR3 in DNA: TGCGCCAGCAGCCTTACCCACCGGGATCCACCGACACCCCTCCACTTT.

Written as DNA, the CDR3 is TGTGCCAGCAGTTACTCGGTAGGGGTGAACACTGAAGCTTTCTTT. This encodes CASSYSVGVNTEAFF. The chain recombines TRBV6-6 with TRBJ1-1, with D possibly TRBD1 on 5 matching bases. This CDR3 is built from 15 residues. Germline V gene data show CDR1 as MNHNY and CDR2 as SVGAGI (reference sequence). V was pared by 0 bases and J by 0 bases, with 8 bases between.

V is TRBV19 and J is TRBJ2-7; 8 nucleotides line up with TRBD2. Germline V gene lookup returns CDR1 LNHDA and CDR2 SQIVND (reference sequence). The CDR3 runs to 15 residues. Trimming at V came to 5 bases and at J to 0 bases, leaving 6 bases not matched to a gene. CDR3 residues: CASSLGSGASYEQYF. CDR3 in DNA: TGTGCCAGTAGTCTGGGTAGCGGGGCCTCCTACGAGCAGTACTTC.

The CDR3 here is CASSLMLAGNKQYF. As DNA, the CDR3 is TGTGCCAGCAGCTTAATGCTAGCGGGAAACAAGCAGTACTTC. J is TRBJ2-7 and V is TRBV7-9; 9 bases are shared with TRBD2. CDR3 length equals 14 residues. CDR1 is SEHNR, CDR2 FQNEAQ, per germline (reference sequence). Trimming removed 2 bases from V and 8 bases from J; junction bases left unmatched: 7. Supplemented by reference TRBV7-9 and TRBJ2-7, the full variable domain reads DTGVSQNPRHKITKRGQNVTFRCDPISEHNRLYWYRQTLGQGPEFLTYFQNEAQLEKSRLLSDRFSAERPKGSFSTLEIQRTEQGDSAMYLCASSLMLAGNKQYFGPGTRLTVT.

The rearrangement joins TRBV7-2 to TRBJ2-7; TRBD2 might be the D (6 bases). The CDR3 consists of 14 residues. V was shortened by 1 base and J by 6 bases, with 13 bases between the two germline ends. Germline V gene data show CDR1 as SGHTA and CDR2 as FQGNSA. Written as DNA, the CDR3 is TGTGCCAGCAGCTTAGTTATGCAGGGAGGCGAGCAGTACTTC. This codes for CASSLVMQGGEQYF.

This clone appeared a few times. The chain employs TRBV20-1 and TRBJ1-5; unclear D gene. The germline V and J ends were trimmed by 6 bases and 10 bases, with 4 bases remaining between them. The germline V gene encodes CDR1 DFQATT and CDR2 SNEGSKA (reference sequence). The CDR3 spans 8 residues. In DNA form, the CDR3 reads TGCAGTGCCCTACCCCAGCATTTT. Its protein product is CSALPQHF.

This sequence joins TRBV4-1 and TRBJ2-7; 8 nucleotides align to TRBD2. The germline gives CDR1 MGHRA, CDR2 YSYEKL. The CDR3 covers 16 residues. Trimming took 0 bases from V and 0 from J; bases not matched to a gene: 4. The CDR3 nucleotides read TGCGCCAGCAGCCAAGATGCGACTAGCGACTCCTACGAGCAGTACTTC. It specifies CASSQDATSDSYEQYF.

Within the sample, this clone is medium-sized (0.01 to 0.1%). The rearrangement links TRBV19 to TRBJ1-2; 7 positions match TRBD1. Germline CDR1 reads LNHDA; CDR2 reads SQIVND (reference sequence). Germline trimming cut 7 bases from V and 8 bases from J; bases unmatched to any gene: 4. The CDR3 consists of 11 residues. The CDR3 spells CASTNRGGYTF. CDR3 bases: TGTGCCAGTACCAACAGGGGAGGCTACACCTTC.

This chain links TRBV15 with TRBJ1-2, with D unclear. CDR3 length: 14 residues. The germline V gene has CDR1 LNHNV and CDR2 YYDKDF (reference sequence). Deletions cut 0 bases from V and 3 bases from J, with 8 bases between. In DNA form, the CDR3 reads TGTGCCACCAGCAGAGATCCCGGAGACTATGGCTACACCTTC. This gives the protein CATSRDPGDYGYTF.

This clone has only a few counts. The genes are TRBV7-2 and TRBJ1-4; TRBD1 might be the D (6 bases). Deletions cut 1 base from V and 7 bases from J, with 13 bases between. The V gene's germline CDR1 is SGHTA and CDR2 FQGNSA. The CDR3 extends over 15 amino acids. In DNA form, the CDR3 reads TGTGCCAGCAGCTTAGTGGGGGGGACAATTGAAAAACTGTTTTTT. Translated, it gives CASSLVGGTIEKLFF.

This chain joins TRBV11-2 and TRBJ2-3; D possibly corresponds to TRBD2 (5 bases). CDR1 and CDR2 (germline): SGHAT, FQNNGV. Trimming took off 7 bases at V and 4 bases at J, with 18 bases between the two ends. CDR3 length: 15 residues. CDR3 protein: CASNLANPRADTQYF. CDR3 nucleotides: TGTGCCAGCAATTTAGCAAACCCGAGGGCAGATACGCAGTATTTT. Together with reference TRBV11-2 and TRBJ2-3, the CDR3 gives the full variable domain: EAGVAQSPRYKIIEKRQSVAFWCNPISGHATLYWYQQILGQGPKLLIQFQNNGVVDDSQLPKDRFSAERLKGVDSTLKIQPAKLEDSAVYLCASNLANPRADTQYFGPGTRLTVL.

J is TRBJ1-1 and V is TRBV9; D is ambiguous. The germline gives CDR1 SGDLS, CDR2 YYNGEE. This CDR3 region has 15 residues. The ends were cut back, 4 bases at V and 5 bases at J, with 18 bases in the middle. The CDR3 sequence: CASSPSLGRETEAFF. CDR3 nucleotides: TGTGCCAGCAGCCCGTCACTGGGAAGGGAGACTGAAGCTTTCTTT.

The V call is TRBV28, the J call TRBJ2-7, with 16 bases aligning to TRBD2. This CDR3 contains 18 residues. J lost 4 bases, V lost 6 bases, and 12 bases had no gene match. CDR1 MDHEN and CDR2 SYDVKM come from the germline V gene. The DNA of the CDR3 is TGTGCCAGCAGCTCCCCCGGGACTAGCGGGAGGGCGACGTACGAGCAGTACTTC. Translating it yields CASSSPGTSGRATYEQYF.

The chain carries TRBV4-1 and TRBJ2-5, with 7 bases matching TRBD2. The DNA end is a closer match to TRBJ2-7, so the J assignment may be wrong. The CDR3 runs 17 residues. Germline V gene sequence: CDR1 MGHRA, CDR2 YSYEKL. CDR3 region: CASSQPSIGGSSYEQYF. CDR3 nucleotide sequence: TGCGCCAGCAGCCAACCATCTATAGGCGGGAGCTCCTACGAGCAGTACTTC.